This entry concerns a single T cell receptor (beta chain). The antigen is undetermined. Peripheral blood and lesional scalp punch biopsies came from alopecia areata patients. PBMCs were stained for CD3, CD4 and CD8, and CD4+ and CD8+ T cells were sorted. Sequencing used cDNA as its template, made by extracting RNA and reverse transcribing it. Measured with immunoSEQ multiplex PCR; TCRdb has only the in-frame clones, and not every one. The sample shows under 35,000 clones, over 65% of them seen only once. This sample was included in a study of CD8+ T cells in alopecia areata. Broader study findings: Sharing of TCRs across patients appeared less clear than in mice, possibly for HLA-related reasons. The study found higher clonality in lesional than normal scalp, especially in alopecia totalis/universalis.

This CDR3 spans 11 amino acids. Germline CDR1 GTSNPN, CDR2 SVGIG (reference sequence). V dropped 2 bases and J dropped 6 bases, with 4 bases sitting between them. The chain employs TRBV30 and TRBJ2-2; D remains ambiguous. Sequenced sample: NKG2D-low CD8+ T cells sorted from blood. The receptor's source is a human donor with alopecia areata. The CDR3 loop is CAWSPPGELFF. CDR3 DNA: TGTGCCTGGAGTCCTCCCGGGGAGCTGTTTTTT.